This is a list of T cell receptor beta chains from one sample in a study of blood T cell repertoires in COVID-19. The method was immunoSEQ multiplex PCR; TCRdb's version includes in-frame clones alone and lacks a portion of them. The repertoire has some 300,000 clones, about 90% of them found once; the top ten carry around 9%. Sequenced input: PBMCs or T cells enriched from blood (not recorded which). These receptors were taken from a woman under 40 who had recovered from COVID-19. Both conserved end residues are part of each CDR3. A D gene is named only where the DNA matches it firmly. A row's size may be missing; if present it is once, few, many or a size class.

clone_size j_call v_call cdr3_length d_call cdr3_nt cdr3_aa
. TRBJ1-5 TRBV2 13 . TGTGCCAGTGTATATGGGGAGGGTCAGCCCCAGCATTTT CASVYGEGQPQHF
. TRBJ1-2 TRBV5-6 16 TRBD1 TGTGCCAGCAGCGGAAAGGACAGGGGGCGAAGGGGAGGCTACACCTTC CASSGKDRGRRGGYTF
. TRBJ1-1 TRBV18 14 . TGTGCCAGCTCACCCCCGGGAGGGTGGACTGAAGCTTTCTTT CASSPPGGWTEAFF
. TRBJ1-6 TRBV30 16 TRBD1 TGTGCCTGGAGGGAAACAGGGGGCGCCCCGAATTCACCCCTCCACTTT CAWRETGGAPNSPLHF
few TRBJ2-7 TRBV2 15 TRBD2 TGTGCCAGCAGTGAATACGGGGGAGGGCCGTGGGAGCAGTACTTC CASSEYGGGPWEQYF
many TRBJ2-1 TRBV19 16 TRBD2 TGTGCCAGTAGTATACTAGCGGGAGCGACCTACAATGAGCAGTTCTTC CASSILAGATYNEQFF
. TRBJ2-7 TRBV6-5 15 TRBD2 TGTGCCAGCAGTTACTATCGCGGGAGAACCTACGAGCAGTACTTC CASSYYRGRTYEQYF
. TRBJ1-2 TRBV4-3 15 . TGCGCCAGCAGCCAAGATCAGGTGTTACCCCTGGGCTACACCTTC CASSQDQVLPLGYTF
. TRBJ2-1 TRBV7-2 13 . TGTGCCAGCAGTAGCGGAAACTACAATGAGCAGTTCTTC CASSSGNYNEQFF
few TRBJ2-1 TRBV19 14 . TGTGCCAGTAGACCGGGGGACTCCTACAATGAGCAGTTCTTC CASRPGDSYNEQFF
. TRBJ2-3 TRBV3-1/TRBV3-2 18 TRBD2 TGTGCCAGCAGCCGGGGACTAGCGGGAGTGTATGCGACAGATACGCAGTATTTT CASSRGLAGVYATDTQYF
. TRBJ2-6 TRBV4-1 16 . TGCGCCAGCAGCCAAGATTTGCGGTTAGGGGCCAACGTCCTGACTTTC CASSQDLRLGANVLTF
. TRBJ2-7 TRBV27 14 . TGTGCCAGCAGTTTAAAGGGGGTCTCCTACGAGCAGTACTTC CASSLKGVSYEQYF
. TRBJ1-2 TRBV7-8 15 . TGTGCCAACAGGGTTGAAAGTGAGCTATACTATGGCTACACCTTC CANRVESELYYGYTF
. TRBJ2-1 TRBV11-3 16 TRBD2 TGTGCCAGCAGCTTAGATCAGGGCGGGGGAAACAATGAGCAGTTCTTC CASSLDQGGGNNEQFF
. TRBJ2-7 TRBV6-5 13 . TGTGCCAGCAGTAGCCTACAGGGATACGAGCAGTACTTC CASSSLQGYEQYF
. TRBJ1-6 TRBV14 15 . TGTGCCAGCAGCCAAGACGCGGGGTTCGACTCACCCCTCCACTTT CASSQDAGFDSPLHF
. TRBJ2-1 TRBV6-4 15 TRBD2 TGTGCCAGCAGTGCCGTAGCGGGAGTCTACAATGAGCAGTTCTTC CASSAVAGVYNEQFF
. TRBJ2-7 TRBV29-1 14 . TGCAGCGTTGTTCGTCGCGAGGGCTCCTACGAGCAGTACTTC CSVVRREGSYEQYF
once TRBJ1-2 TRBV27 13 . TGTGCCAGCAGTTCAGGGACACTACCTGGCTACACCTTC CASSSGTLPGYTF
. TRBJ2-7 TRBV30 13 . TGTGCCTGGAGCGCGGGCAGGGGTGGGTGGCAGTACTTC CAWSAGRGGWQYF
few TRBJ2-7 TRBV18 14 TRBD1 TGTGCCAGCTCACCGAGGACAGGGAGCGACGAGCAGTACTTC CASSPRTGSDEQYF
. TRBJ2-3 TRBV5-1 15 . TGCGCCAGCAGCTTGGGAGAGGGCTATTCCGGTACGCAGTATTTT CASSLGEGYSGTQYF
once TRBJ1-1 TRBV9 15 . TGTGCCAGCAGCGTTACCGGAAAAGAGAGGACTGAAGCTTTCTTT CASSVTGKERTEAFF
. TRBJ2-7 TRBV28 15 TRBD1 TGTGCCAGCAGTTTACAGGGGGAAGGACACTACGAGCAGTACTTC CASSLQGEGHYEQYF